The T cell receptor (beta chain) described here comes from a study of cytomegalovirus exposure and HLA in healthy donors. Overall study context: A later analysis reported the same platform for the 110 or so validation repertoires and the roughly 670 first-cohort repertoires. Study results and caveats: Confirmation in vitro established that a few CMV-associated chains were specific for CMV antigens. Subsequent analysis revealed that first-cohort TCR clusters tended to co-occur in the 120 or so validation repertoires. The study labeled 150 or so TCR beta chains cytomegalovirus-associated.

CDR1 is SGHVS and CDR2 is FNYEAQ in the germline V gene. The V gene lost 5 bases and the J gene lost 10 bases, with 11 bases spanning the gap. The CDR3 consists of 12 residues. The table came from immunoSEQ multiplex PCR; TCRdb's copy has only in-frame clones and leaves some out. The table lists about 200,000 clones, around 80% of them singletons, with around 1.2% in the top ten. Comments on this clone: The antigen remains unidentified.

The genes are TRBV7-6 and TRBJ1-4; tentatively, D is TRBD1 (6 bases). The sequence was collected from a woman in her twenties or thirties in good health and CMV-seronegative. Sequencing was carried out using PBMCs. The CDR3 reads CASSTGSGKLFF. For the CDR3, the DNA is TGTGCCAGCAGCACAGGGTCGGGAAAACTGTTTTTT.